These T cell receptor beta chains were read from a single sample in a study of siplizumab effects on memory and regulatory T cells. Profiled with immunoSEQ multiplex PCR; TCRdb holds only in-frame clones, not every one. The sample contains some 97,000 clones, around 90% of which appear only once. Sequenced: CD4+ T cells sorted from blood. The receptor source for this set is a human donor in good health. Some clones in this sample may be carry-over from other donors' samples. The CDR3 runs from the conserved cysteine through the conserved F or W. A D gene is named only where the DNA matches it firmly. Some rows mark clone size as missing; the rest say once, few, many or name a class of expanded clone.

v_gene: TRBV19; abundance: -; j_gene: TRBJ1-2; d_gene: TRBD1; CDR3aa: CASYKDRVYGYTF; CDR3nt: TGTGCCAGCTACAAGGACAGGGTATATGGCTACACCTTC
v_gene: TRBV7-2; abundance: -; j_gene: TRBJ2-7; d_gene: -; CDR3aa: CASSTQINYEQYF; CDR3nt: TGTGCCAGCAGCACACAGATAAACTACGAGCAGTACTTC
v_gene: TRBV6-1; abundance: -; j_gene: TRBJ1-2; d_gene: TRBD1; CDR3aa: CASSEVRTGGGYTF; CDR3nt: TGTGCCAGCAGTGAAGTTAGGACAGGGGGTGGCTACACCTTC
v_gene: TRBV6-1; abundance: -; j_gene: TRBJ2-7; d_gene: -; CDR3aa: CASSDSGRTYEQYF; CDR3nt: TGTGCCAGCAGTGATTCGGGCCGTACCTACGAGCAGTACTTC
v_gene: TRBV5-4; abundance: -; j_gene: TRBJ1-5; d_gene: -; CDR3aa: CASSLEPNQPQHF; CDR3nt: TGTGCCAGCAGCTTGGAGCCTAATCAGCCCCAGCATTTT
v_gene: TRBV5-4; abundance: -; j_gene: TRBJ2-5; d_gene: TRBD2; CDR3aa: CASSFSGTQETQYF; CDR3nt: TGTGCCAGCAGCTTTAGCGGGACACAAGAGACCCAGTACTTC
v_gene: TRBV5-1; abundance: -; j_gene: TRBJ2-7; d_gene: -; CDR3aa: CASSLSPPLAGAWGGQYF; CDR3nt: TGCGCCAGCAGCTTGTCACCCCCTCTTGCAGGGGCCTGGGGTGGGCAGTACTTC
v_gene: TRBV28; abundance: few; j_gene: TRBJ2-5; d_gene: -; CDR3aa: CASSLTRGTRETQYF; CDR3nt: TGTGCCAGCAGCCTAACACGGGGCACCCGAGAGACCCAGTACTTC
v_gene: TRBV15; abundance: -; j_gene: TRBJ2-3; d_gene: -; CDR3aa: CATSRDKVEGGTQYF; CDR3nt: TGTGCCACCAGCAGAGATAAGGTCGAGGGGGGTACGCAGTATTTT
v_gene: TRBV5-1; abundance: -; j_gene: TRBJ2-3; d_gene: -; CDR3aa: CASNPEGGTQYF; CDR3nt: TGCGCCAGCAACCCCGAGGGGGGTACGCAGTATTTT
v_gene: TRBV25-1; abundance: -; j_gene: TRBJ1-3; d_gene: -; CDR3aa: CASQSGNTIYF; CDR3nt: TGTGCCAGCCAATCTGGAAACACCATATATTTT
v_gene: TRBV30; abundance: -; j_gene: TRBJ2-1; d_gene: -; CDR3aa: CARRDPGEQFF; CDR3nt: TGTGCCAGAAGGGACCCGGGTGAGCAGTTCTTC
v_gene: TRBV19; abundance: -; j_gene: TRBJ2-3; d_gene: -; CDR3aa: CASSMNIDTDTQYF; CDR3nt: TGTGCCAGTAGTATGAACATCGACACAGATACGCAGTATTTT
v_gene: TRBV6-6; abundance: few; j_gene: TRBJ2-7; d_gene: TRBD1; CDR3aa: CASSSGGTGSYEQYF; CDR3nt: TGTGCCAGCAGTTCCGGCGGGACAGGGTCCTACGAGCAGTACTTC
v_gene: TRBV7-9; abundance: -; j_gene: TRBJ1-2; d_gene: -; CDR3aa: CASSLAGSHNYGYTF; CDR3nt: TGTGCCAGCAGCTTAGCGGGCAGCCACAACTATGGCTACACCTTC
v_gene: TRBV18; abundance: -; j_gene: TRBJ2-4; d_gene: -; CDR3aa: CASSPRPQRLSIAKNIQYF; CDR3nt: TGTGCCAGCTCACCCCGCCCACAACGACTCTCGATAGCCAAAAACATTCAGTACTTC
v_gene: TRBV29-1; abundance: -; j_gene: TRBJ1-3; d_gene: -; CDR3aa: CSVEVGRNTIYF; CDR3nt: TGCAGCGTTGAAGTCGGGAGAAACACCATATATTTT
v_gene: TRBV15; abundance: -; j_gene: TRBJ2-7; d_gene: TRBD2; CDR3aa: CATSRTSGSYEQYF; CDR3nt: TGTGCCACCAGCAGGACTAGCGGATCCTACGAGCAGTACTTC
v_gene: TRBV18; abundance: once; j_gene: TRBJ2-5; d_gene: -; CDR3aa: CASSPDLETQYF; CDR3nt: TGTGCCAGCTCACCCGATTTGGAGACCCAGTACTTC
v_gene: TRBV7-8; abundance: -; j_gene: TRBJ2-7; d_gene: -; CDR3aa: CASSSPGGGEQYF; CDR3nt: TGTGCCAGCAGCTCCCCGGGGGGCGGCGAGCAGTACTTC
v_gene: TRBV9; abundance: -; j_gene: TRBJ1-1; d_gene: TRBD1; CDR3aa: CASSGQGANTEAFF; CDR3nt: TGTGCCAGCAGCGGACAGGGTGCGAACACTGAAGCTTTCTTT
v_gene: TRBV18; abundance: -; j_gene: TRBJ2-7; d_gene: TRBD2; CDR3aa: CASSPRMLAGGPYEQYF; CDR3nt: TGTGCCAGCTCACCTAGGATGCTAGCGGGAGGGCCCTACGAGCAGTACTTC